Sequencing of this T cell receptor (beta chain) was carried out in a study of T cells in Graves' hyperthyroidism and ophthalmopathy. Amplification yielded TCR beta CDR3 regions, with RNA transcripts as the source. The study used the HTBI primer set for a first-round RT-PCR of the TCR CDR3. TCRdb reprocessed the multiplex PCR reads via MiXCR and lists one record per CDR3 protein. The table shows about 540,000 distinct CDR3 sequences, with roughly 46% occurring only once. This CDR3 comprises 13 residues. V was pared by 6 bases and J by 6 bases, with 14 bases between. The clonotype comes from a woman aged 18 to 35 with Graves' hyperthyroidism. The rearrangement joins TRBV12-3 or TRBV12-4 to TRBJ1-1; D remains unclear. Material for sequencing was peripheral blood or thyroid tissue (not recorded which). CDR3 residues: CASSPPVVPEAFF. For the CDR3, the DNA is TGTGCCAGCAGCCCACCTGTGGTGCCTGAAGCTTTCTTT.